This T cell receptor (beta chain) was identified in a study of sequential checkpoint blockade in melanoma. About the study: Patients were randomized 1:1 to nivolumab-then-ipilimumab or ipilimumab-then-nivolumab first-line.

Treatment meaning: randomized to nivolumab then ipilimumab (arm A) or the reverse (arm B). From thawed PBMCs, live CD3+CD8+ cells negative for CD19 and CD56 were sorted. Only in-frame clones appear in the TCRdb table, and some are missing; sequencing was by immunoSEQ multiplex PCR. The sample holds tens of thousands of clones, about two thirds seen once. Sequenced material: CD8+ T cells sorted from blood (inferred from file names), taken from a patient given nivolumab and ipilimumab in sequence. This clonotype was sampled from a human donor with melanoma.

CDR3 DNA sequence: TGTGCCAGCAGTTCGACCGGGACAGGGAGGAGGGAGACCCAGTACTTC. Its translation: CASSSTGTGRRETQYF. The chain combines TRBV6-5 with TRBJ2-5, with TRBD1 identical over 9 bases. J was trimmed by 5 bases and V by 4 bases; bases with no gene match: 11. Per germline, CDR1 MNHEY and CDR2 SVGAGI. This CDR3 is built from 16 residues.